Below, 9 T cell receptor beta chains from the same sample are listed, as sequenced in a study of cytomegalovirus exposure and HLA in healthy donors. Sequencing used immunoSEQ multiplex PCR; TCRdb keeps in-frame clones, though not all of them. The table has some 150,000 clones, around 87% seen once. The sequenced sample was PBMCs. Receptors were obtained from a woman aged 25 to 39 in good health and CMV-seronegative.

The chain links TRBV27 to TRBJ2-5, with D possibly being TRBD2 (6 bases). Trimming pared 9 bases from V and 4 bases from J, leaving 9 bases between. This CDR3 comprises 11 residues. Germline V gene lookup returns CDR1 MNHEY and CDR2 SMNVEV (reference sequence). The CDR3 loop reads CASRLGETQYF. In DNA, the CDR3 is TGTGCCAGTCGACTAGGAGAGACCCAGTACTTC.

The chain joins TRBV5-1 to TRBJ2-5; the D is unclear. The CDR3 extends over 15 amino acids. Germline-derived CDR1 and CDR2 are SGHRS and YFSETQ. Trimming cost V 0 bases and J 5 bases, with 14 bases left between them. DNA for the CDR3: TGCGCCAGCAGCTTGGGGGCGATTCCATCGGAGACCCAGTACTTC. As protein: CASSLGAIPSETQYF.

The rearrangement joins TRBV5-1 to TRBJ2-3; 9 bases map to TRBD2. In germline, CDR1 is SGHRS, CDR2 YFSETQ. V gave up 0 bases and J gave up 4 bases; unmatched junction bases: 9. The CDR3 is 17 amino acids. The CDR3 sequence is CASSLALAGVGADTQYF. CDR3 sequence (DNA): TGCGCCAGCAGCTTGGCGTTAGCGGGGGTTGGGGCAGATACGCAGTATTTT.

The J gene is TRBJ2-7, the V gene TRBV6-1, with 9 bases identical to TRBD2. Per the germline V gene, CDR1 is MNHNS and CDR2 is SASEGT. The CDR3 is made up of 16 amino acids. The ends lost 4 bases at V and 7 bases at J; junction bases unmatched: 14. CDR3 in amino acids: CASSALSGGPTGEQYF. The DNA for the CDR3 is TGTGCCAGCAGTGCCCTGAGCGGGGGGCCCACGGGAGAGCAGTACTTC.

The rearrangement joins TRBV7-9 to TRBJ2-1; 8 nucleotides match TRBD2. The CDR3 length is 17 residues. Germline CDR1 and CDR2: SEHNR and FQNEAQ (reference sequence). The V segment lost 4 bases and the J segment 0 bases; nucleotides outside the gene matches: 8. In DNA form, the CDR3 reads TGTGCCAGCAGCTCGCGGACTAGCCCGAACTCCTACAATGAGCAGTTCTTC. Translating it yields CASSSRTSPNSYNEQFF.

The chain recombines TRBV7-9 with TRBJ1-2; TRBD1 agrees at 8 bases. The CDR3 runs 14 residues. Germline loops: CDR1 SEHNR, CDR2 FQNEAQ (reference sequence). V trimming: 0 bases; J trimming: 6 bases; junction bases outside the gene matches: 3. CDR3 region: CASSLAAGGDGYTF. The CDR3 bases are TGTGCCAGCAGCTTAGCGGCAGGGGGCGATGGCTACACCTTC. The whole variable domain, filled in from reference TRBV7-9 and TRBJ1-2, reads DTGVSQNPRHKITKRGQNVTFRCDPISEHNRLYWYRQTLGQGPEFLTYFQNEAQLEKSRLLSDRFSAERPKGSFSTLEIQRTEQGDSAMYLCASSLAAGGDGYTFGSGTRLTVV.

V and J are TRBV6-6 and TRBJ2-6, with D possibly being TRBD1 (5 bases). Germline V lookup: CDR1 MNHNY, CDR2 SVGAGI (reference sequence). There are 16 residues in the CDR3. The V end lost 6 bases, the J end lost 0 bases, and 12 bases lay between the germline ends. CDR3 coding DNA: TGTGCCAGCAGGAGAGACAGTTACTCTGGGGCCAACGTCCTGACTTTC. Encoded protein: CASRRDSYSGANVLTF.

About this clone itself: Compared with germline, one end of the junction differs, possibly owing to a read error. CDR3 coding DNA: TGTGCCAGCGGCTTCCAGGGGGCTGAAGCTTTCTTT. Translated: CASGFQGAEAFF. The rearrangement joins TRBV7-9 to TRBJ1-1; TRBD1 agrees at 7 bases. In germline, CDR1 is SEHNR, CDR2 FQNEAQ (reference sequence). This CDR3 is 12 amino acids long.

The V gene is TRBV1, the J gene TRBJ2-3; TRBD2 reflects the table's D call only, with no check against the DNA. TRBV1 is described as a pseudogene. This CDR3 spans 12 amino acids. CDR3 loop: CTSSLKTDTQYF. The CDR3 nucleotides read TGCACCAGCAGCCTTAAAACAGATACGCAGTATTTT.